Listed below are T cell receptor beta chains from one sample, sequenced in a study of T-cell reconstitution after alpha-beta-depleted transplantation in children. A single record per CDR3 protein comes from TCRdb applying MiXCR to the PCR reads. The repertoire holds some 840,000 distinct CDR3 sequences, with around 15% as singletons. Sequencing was performed on PBMCs, mostly from graft donor cells, taken 360 days after TCRalphabeta/CD19-depleted stem cell transplant. The receptor source for this set is a male patient under 18 who had a stem cell transplant for acute lymphoblastic leukemia, so the T cells may come from the graft donor. Each CDR3 is given with its conserved first and last residue. A D gene is named only where the DNA matches it firmly. A row's size may be missing; if present it is once, few, many or a size class.

d_call,clone_size,j_call,v_call,cdr3_nt,cdr3_aa
-,-,TRBJ1-1,TRBV4-1,TGCGCCAGCAGCCAAGATCTGGGTGGAGCTTTCTTT,CASSQDLGGAFF
-,-,TRBJ1-1,TRBV10-3,TGTGCCGTCCGGGGAAGTGGCGCTGAAGCTTTCTTT,CAVRGSGAEAFF
-,many,TRBJ2-2,TRBV6-2/TRBV6-3,TGTGCCAGCAATCAGCCTGCCCTCACCGGGGAGCTGTTTTTT,CASNQPALTGELFF
-,-,TRBJ2-7,TRBV13,TGTGCCAGCAGCTTAGGGTGGTCCGCGGGTCGCCTTTACGAGCAGTACTTC,CASSLGWSAGRLYEQYF
-,few,TRBJ2-7,TRBV6-2/TRBV6-3,TGTGCCAGCAGGCCTACAGGGAACGGGGGATACGAGCAGTACTTC,CASRPTGNGGYEQYF
-,few,TRBJ2-3,TRBV4-1,TGCGCCAGCAGCTTTTCAGGGATTGGGGCAGATACGCAGTATTTT,CASSFSGIGADTQYF
-,-,TRBJ2-2,TRBV12-3/TRBV12-4,TGTGCCAGCAGCGGGCCCAAAGGGATGAACACCGGGGAGCTGTTTTTT,CASSGPKGMNTGELFF
-,few,TRBJ2-7,TRBV20-1,TGCAGTGCTAGAAAGCAGGGCAGCTCCTACGAGCAGTACTTC,CSARKQGSSYEQYF
-,few,TRBJ2-1,TRBV6-1,TGTGCCAGCACAGTTTTAGCTGGGTCCTACAATGAGCAGTTCTTC,CASTVLAGSYNEQFF
-,many,TRBJ2-3,TRBV7-6,TGTGCCAGCAGCTTAGTACCTAGTTGGAGGAGCACAGATACGCAGTATTTT,CASSLVPSWRSTDTQYF
TRBD1,few,TRBJ2-7,TRBV9,TGTGCCAGCAGCGTAGGTGGACAGGGGTTTTACGAGCAGTACTTC,CASSVGGQGFYEQYF
TRBD2,many,TRBJ2-1,TRBV5-1,TGCGCCAGCAGCTCGGGACTAGCGGGAGGGCCCAAACACAATGAGCAGTTCTTC,CASSSGLAGGPKHNEQFF
TRBD2,many,TRBJ2-3,TRBV5-1,TGCGCCAGCAGCCGGACTAGCGGGAGGTCAGATACGCAGTATTTT,CASSRTSGRSDTQYF
-,many,TRBJ2-7,TRBV5-1,TGTGCCAGCAGTTCCAGGGTCTCCTACGAGCAGTACTTC,CASSSRVSYEQYF
-,few,TRBJ2-1,TRBV5-1,TGCGCCAGCAGCTTGGCGACTAGGGATGAGCAGTTCTTC,CASSLATRDEQFF
TRBD1,-,TRBJ2-6,TRBV5-1,TGCGCCAGCAGCCTGCCTTACAGGGGTGAGGCCAACGTCCTGACTTTC,CASSLPYRGEANVLTF
-,-,TRBJ2-7,TRBV4-2,TGTGCCAGCAGCCAAGAAGGGGACTTCCCCTTTGTGGGTCGCGAGCAGTACTTC,CASSQEGDFPFVGREQYF
-,-,TRBJ1-5,TRBV20-1,TGCTGTGCTAGAGATGGGGACCGGACTCAGGGCCCCTATAGCAATCAGCCCCAGCATTTT,CCARDGDRTQGPYSNQPQHF
TRBD2,-,TRBJ2-1,TRBV25-1,TGTGCCAGCAGTGAACCAGCGGGACTAACCTTCAATGAGCAGTTCTTC,CASSEPAGLTFNEQFF
-,many,TRBJ1-5,TRBV5-1,TGCGCCAGCAGCTTGACAGGGCACAGTCAGCCCCAGCATTTT,CASSLTGHSQPQHF
TRBD1,-,TRBJ2-1,TRBV19,TGTGCCAGTAAGGGACAGGGGATCCACAATGAGCAGTTCTTC,CASKGQGIHNEQFF
-,many,TRBJ1-5,TRBV20-1,TGCAGTGCTATTTCTCTGGGTTTGGGCGAGAATCAGCCCCAGCATTTT,CSAISLGLGENQPQHF
TRBD2,few,TRBJ2-5,TRBV5-4,TGTGCCAGCAGCTTTGGACTAGCGGGGAAGACCCAGTACTTC,CASSFGLAGKTQYF
-,few,TRBJ2-5,TRBV5-1,TGCGCCAGCAGCTTGGCGGGAGGGGGCAGCCTGAGGGAGACCCAGTACTTC,CASSLAGGGSLRETQYF
-,-,TRBJ2-3,TRBV7-3,TGTGCCAGCAGTTGGCAGGGCCCTGGGACAGATACGCAGTATTTT,CASSWQGPGTDTQYF
TRBD2,-,TRBJ2-7,TRBV18,TGTGCCAGCTCACCAATGAAACTAGCGGGAGGAGCCGAGCAGTACTTC,CASSPMKLAGGAEQYF
TRBD1,-,TRBJ1-5,TRBV12-3/TRBV12-4,TGTGCCAGCACCACCGGGACAGGGTTGCAGCCCCAGCATTTT,CASTTGTGLQPQHF
-,few,TRBJ1-5,TRBV12-3/TRBV12-4,TGTGCCAGCAGGAACACAGGGAATAGCAATCAGCCCCAGCATTTT,CASRNTGNSNQPQHF
-,many,TRBJ2-7,TRBV12-3/TRBV12-4,TGTGCCAGCAGTTTGGTCCCGGGTAGCGCCTACGAGCAGTACTTC,CASSLVPGSAYEQYF
-,-,TRBJ1-2,TRBV7-9,TGTGCCAGCAGCTTAGCGCTAGGGGGGGCGTTCGGCTATGGCTACACCTTC,CASSLALGGAFGYGYTF